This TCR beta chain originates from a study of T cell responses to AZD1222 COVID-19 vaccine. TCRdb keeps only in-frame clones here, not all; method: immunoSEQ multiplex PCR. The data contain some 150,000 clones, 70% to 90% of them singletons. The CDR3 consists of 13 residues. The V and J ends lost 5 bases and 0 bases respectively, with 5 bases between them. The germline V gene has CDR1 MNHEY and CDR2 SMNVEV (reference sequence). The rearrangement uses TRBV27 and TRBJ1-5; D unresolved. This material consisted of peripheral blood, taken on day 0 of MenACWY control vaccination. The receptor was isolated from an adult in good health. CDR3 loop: CASSSNSNQPQHF. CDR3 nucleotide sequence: TGTGCCAGCAGTAGTAATAGCAATCAGCCCCAGCATTTT.